Listed here are 11 T cell receptor beta chains from one sample, sequenced in a study of vaccination effects on CD4 cells after COVID-19. Assay used: immunoSEQ multiplex PCR; TCRdb lists only in-frame clones, some missing. This sample has 63,000 or so clones, with 65% to 75% found just once. These receptors have no identified antigens. With the ViraFEST assay, the study expanded antigen-specific CD4+ T cells using viral peptide pools, then sequenced them. Once cultured for approximately ten days, the cells underwent separation to obtain CD4+ T cells. SARS-CoV-2 infection was confirmed by PCR in the person between March and December 2020. The material was CD4+ T cells from PBMCs cultured with HIV peptides, obtained before COVID-19 vaccination. Subset reported: HIV-1 Nef peptide pool negative control/reference culture. These receptor sequences come from a human donor who had a prior SARS-CoV-2 infection.

The rearrangement joins TRBV5-1 to TRBJ2-1; tentative D call: TRBD2 (7 bases). Trimming shortened V by 0 bases and J by 4 bases, and 11 bases separated the two germline ends. CDR1 and CDR2 (germline): SGHRS, YFSETQ. The CDR3 is 15 residues long. CDR3 DNA: TGCGCCAGCAGCTTGGTCGCGGGGGCTTACAATGAGCAGTTCTTC. This encodes CASSLVAGAYNEQFF.

The chain links TRBV15 to TRBJ2-1, with D possibly TRBD2 on 5 matching bases. This CDR3 has 15 amino acids. Germline values: CDR1 LNHNV, CDR2 YYDKDF (reference sequence). The V and J ends lost 4 bases and 3 bases respectively, with 13 bases between them. CDR3 in DNA: TGTGCCACCAGCATCCGTACAGCGGTCTACAATGAGCAGTTCTTC. It yields the protein CATSIRTAVYNEQFF.

The chain combines TRBV9 with TRBJ2-3; 12 nucleotides agree with TRBD2. J gave up 4 bases and V 4 bases, and 4 bases lay outside the gene matches. The CDR3 contains 15 residues. Germline V gene sequence: CDR1 SGDLS, CDR2 YYNGEE. DNA for the CDR3: TGTGCCAGCAGCCTACTAGCGGGGGGTTCAGATACGCAGTATTTT. It yields the protein CASSLLAGGSDTQYF.

A few counts support this clone. This chain uses TRBV2 with TRBJ2-5, with D possibly being TRBD1 (5 bases). CDR1 is SNHLY and CDR2 is FYNNEI in the germline V gene. This CDR3 has 13 residues. The V and J ends lost 4 bases and 1 base respectively, with 7 bases between them. CDR3 nucleotides: TGTGCCAGCAGTGGACAGACCCAAGAGACCCAGTACTTC. Amino acids: CASSGQTQETQYF. Filled out from reference TRBV2 and TRBJ2-5, the complete variable domain reads EPEVTQTPSHQVTQMGQEVILRCVPISNHLYFYWYRQILGQKVEFLVSFYNNEISEKSEIFDDQFSVERPDGSNFTLKIRSTKLEDSAMYFCASSGQTQETQYFGPGTRLLVL.

The CDR3 DNA sequence: TGCGCCAGCAGCTTGGTGGGACAGGGGTCATATACGCAGTATTTT. It codes for CASSLVGQGSYTQYF. The genes are TRBV5-1 and TRBJ2-3, with 10 bases fitting TRBD1. V shed 0 bases and J 7 bases; nucleotides not matched to a gene: 5. CDR1 and CDR2 from the germline V gene are SGHRS and YFSETQ. The CDR3 has 15 residues.

The gene calls are TRBV2 and TRBJ1-2; D not certain. The germline V and J ends were trimmed by 2 bases and 4 bases, with 14 bases remaining between them. In germline, CDR1 is SNHLY, CDR2 FYNNEI. CDR3 length equals 15 residues. The CDR3 here is CASSESREPTYGYTF. The CDR3 nucleotides are TGTGCCAGCAGTGAATCCCGGGAACCGACCTATGGCTACACCTTC.

This clone came up once. J is TRBJ2-5 and V is TRBV10-3; no clear D. The CDR3 runs to 14 residues. V lost 4 bases and J 5 bases, leaving 14 bases between the germline ends. From germline, CDR1 is ENHRY and CDR2 SYGVKD. The CDR3 DNA reads as TGTGCCATCAGTGTCTCTGGAAGTTGGGAGACCCAGTACTTC. This encodes CAISVSGSWETQYF.

This clone was counted between two and nine times. The CDR3 coding sequence is TGTGCCAGCAGCTCCGCATTATGGGGGGATGAGCAGTTCTTC. The encoded protein is CASSSALWGDEQFF. The chain has TRBV7-9 and TRBJ2-1, with a possible D match to TRBD2 (6 bases). Per the germline V gene, CDR1 is SEHNR and CDR2 is FQNEAQ (reference sequence). CDR3 length: 14 residues. Trimming cost V 4 bases and J 8 bases, with 15 bases left between them.

The chain has TRBV28 and TRBJ2-5, with D possibly being TRBD1 (6 bases). V was clipped by 6 bases and J by 5 bases, with 13 bases between them. The CDR3 is 13 amino acids. Germline values: CDR1 MDHEN, CDR2 SYDVKM. The CDR3 coding sequence is TGTGCCAGCAGAACAGGGATTGTGGAGACCCAGTACTTC. Translated: CASRTGIVETQYF.

This clone was recorded only once. The chain employs TRBV21-1 and TRBJ1-2. TRBV21-1 is reported as a pseudogene. CDR3 length: 12 residues. Here the CDR3 reads CASSMGLKGYTF. The CDR3 region has the DNA TGTGCCAGCAGCATGGGGTTGAAAGGCTACACCTTC.

This sequence joins TRBV18 and TRBJ1-2; 7 bases line up with TRBD1. J gave up 8 bases and V 10 bases, and 19 bases lay outside the gene matches. The CDR3 is 15 residues long. CDR1 is KGHSH and CDR2 is LQKENI in the germline V gene. CDR3 amino acids: CATAFGTVSQHGYTF. DNA for the CDR3: TGTGCCACTGCATTCGGGACAGTTAGCCAGCACGGCTACACCTTC.